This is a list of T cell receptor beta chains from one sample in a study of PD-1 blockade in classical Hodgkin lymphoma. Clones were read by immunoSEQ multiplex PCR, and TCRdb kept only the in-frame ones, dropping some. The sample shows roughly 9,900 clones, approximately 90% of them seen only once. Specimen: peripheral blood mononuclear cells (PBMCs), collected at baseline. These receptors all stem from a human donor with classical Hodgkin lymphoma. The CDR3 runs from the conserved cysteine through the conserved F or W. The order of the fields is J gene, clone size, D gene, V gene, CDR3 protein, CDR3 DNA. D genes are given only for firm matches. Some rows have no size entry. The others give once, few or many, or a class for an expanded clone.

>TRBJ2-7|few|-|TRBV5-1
CASSGTIVYEQYF
TGCGCCAGCAGCGGGACAATCGTCTACGAGCAGTACTTC
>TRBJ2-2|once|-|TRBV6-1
CASSDGTFTGELFF
TGTGCCAGCAGTGATGGGACCTTTACCGGGGAGCTGTTTTTT
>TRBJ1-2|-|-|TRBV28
CASSLGHYGYTF
TGTGCCAGCAGTTTAGGACACTATGGCTACACCTTC
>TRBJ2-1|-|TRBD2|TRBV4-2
CASSQSGGTPEEQFF
TGTGCCAGCAGCCAATCCGGGGGGACCCCGGAGGAGCAGTTCTTC
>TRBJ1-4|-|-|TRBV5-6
CASSSAAEKLFF
TGTGCCAGCAGCTCGGCGGCCGAAAAACTGTTTTTT
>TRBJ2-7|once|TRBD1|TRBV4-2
CASSHRGQYEQYF
TGTGCCAGCAGTCACAGGGGGCAATACGAGCAGTACTTC
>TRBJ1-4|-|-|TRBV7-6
CASSPSERSTNEKLFF
TGTGCCAGCAGCCCCAGTGAGCGCTCAACTAATGAAAAACTGTTTTTT
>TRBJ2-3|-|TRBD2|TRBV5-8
CASSFLVLAGGDTQYF
TGTGCCAGCAGCTTCTTGGTCCTAGCGGGAGGAGATACGCAGTATTTT
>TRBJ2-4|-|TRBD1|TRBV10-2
CASSSPGTAQYF
TGCGCCAGCAGCTCGCCTGGGACAGCTCAGTACTTC
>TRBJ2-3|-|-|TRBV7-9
CATRQRRNGNTQYF
TGTGCCACCCGGCAGCGGCGGAATGGGAATACGCAGTATTTT
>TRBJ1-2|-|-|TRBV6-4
CASSFRAARGYTF
TGTGCCAGCAGTTTCAGGGCAGCCCGGGGCTACACCTTC
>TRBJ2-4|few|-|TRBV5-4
CASSPQGTLLAKNIQYF
TGTGCCAGCAGCCCACAGGGGACTCTCCTAGCCAAAAACATTCAGTACTTC
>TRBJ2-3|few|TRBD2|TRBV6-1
CASSELAGSTDTQYF
TGTGCCAGCAGTGAACTAGCGGGAAGCACAGATACGCAGTATTTT
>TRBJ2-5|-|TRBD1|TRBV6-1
CASKGQGARETQYF
TGTGCCAGCAAGGGACAGGGGGCGCGGGAGACCCAGTACTTC
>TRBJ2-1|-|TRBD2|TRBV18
CASSPVTSGMNEQFF
TGTGCCAGCTCACCAGTGACTAGCGGGATGAATGAGCAGTTCTTC
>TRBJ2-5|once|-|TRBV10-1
CASSESYDGLETQYF
TGCGCCAGCAGTGAGTCTTACGATGGTCTGGAGACCCAGTACTTC
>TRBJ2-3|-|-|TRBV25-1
CASGDRVTDTQYF
TGTGCCAGCGGGGACCGAGTCACAGATACGCAGTATTTT
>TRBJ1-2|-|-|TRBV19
CASSIKVYGYTF
TGTGCCAGTAGTATCAAGGTCTATGGCTACACCTTC
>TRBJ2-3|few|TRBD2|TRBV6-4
CASSDGTSGTDTQYF
TGTGCCAGCAGTGACGGGACTAGCGGCACAGATACGCAGTATTTT
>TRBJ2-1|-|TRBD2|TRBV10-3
CAISEGLAGGANEQFF
TGTGCCATCAGTGAAGGACTAGCGGGAGGAGCCAATGAGCAGTTCTTC
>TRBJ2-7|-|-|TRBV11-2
CASSSIRGISYEQYF
TGTGCCAGCAGCTCGATACGGGGAATTAGCTACGAGCAGTACTTC
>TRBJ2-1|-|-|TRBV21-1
CASSPGLAVRNEQFF
TGTGCCAGCAGCCCAGGACTAGCGGTTAGGAATGAGCAGTTCTTC
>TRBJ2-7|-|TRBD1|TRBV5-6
CASSRSRDSYEQYF
TGTGCCAGCAGCAGGTCCCGGGACAGTTACGAGCAGTACTTC
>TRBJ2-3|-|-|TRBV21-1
CASSTHHSWEGPDTQYF
TGTGCCAGCAGCACTCACCACTCCTGGGAAGGACCAGATACGCAGTATTTT
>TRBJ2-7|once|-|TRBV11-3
CASSAGYYEQYF
TGTGCCAGCAGCGCAGGATACTACGAGCAGTACTTC
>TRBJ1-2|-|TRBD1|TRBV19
CASSPGTVYGYTF
TGTGCCAGTAGTCCCGGGACAGTCTATGGCTACACCTTC
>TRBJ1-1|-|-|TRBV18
CASTTGMNTEAFF
TGTGCCAGCACGACAGGTATGAACACTGAAGCTTTCTTT
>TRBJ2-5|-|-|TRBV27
CASSSLGRKGGETQYF
TGTGCCAGCAGTTCCCTAGGGCGCAAGGGGGGGGAGACCCAGTACTTC
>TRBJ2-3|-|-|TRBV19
CASTGRGSADTQYF
TGTGCCAGTACAGGCCGGGGGTCCGCAGATACGCAGTATTTT
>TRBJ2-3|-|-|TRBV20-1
CSVADTQYF
TGCAGTGTTGCAGATACGCAGTATTTT
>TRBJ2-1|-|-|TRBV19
CASSIDGPSYYNEQFF
TGTGCCAGTAGTATAGACGGGCCGAGTTACTACAATGAGCAGTTCTTC
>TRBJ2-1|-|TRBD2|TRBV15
CATSGLELAGDRNEQFF
TGTGCCACCAGCGGCTTGGAACTAGCGGGAGACCGCAATGAGCAGTTCTTC
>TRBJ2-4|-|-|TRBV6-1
CASSEFDRPLAKNIQYF
TGTGCCAGCAGTGAATTTGATCGGCCGCTAGCCAAAAACATTCAGTACTTC
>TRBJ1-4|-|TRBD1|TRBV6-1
CASRTGYEKLFF
TGTGCCAGCCGGACAGGGTACGAAAAACTGTTTTTT
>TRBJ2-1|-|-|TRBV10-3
CAISEPPLLGGGRNEQFF
TGTGCCATCAGTGAGCCGCCCCTGTTAGGGGGTGGCAGAAATGAGCAGTTCTTC
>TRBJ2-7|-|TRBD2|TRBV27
CASSPRLAGDREQYF
TGTGCCAGCAGTCCGAGACTAGCGGGAGATCGGGAGCAGTACTTC
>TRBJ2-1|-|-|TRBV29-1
CSVDRGGRNEQFF
TGCAGCGTTGACCGGGGAGGTCGCAATGAGCAGTTCTTC
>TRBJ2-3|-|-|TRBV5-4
CASSKDRFSTDTQYF
TGTGCCAGCAGCAAAGACAGGTTTAGCACAGATACGCAGTATTTT
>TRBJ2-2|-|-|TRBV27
CASSLSHRGASIPFVFF
TGTGCCAGCAGTTTATCCCATCGAGGGGCATCGATCCCTTTCGTGTTTTTT
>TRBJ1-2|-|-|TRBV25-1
CASSSGRTTYGYTF
TGTGCCAGCAGTTCGGGACGGACAACCTATGGCTACACCTTC
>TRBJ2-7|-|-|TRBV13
CASSTDIRNSYEQYF
TGTGCCAGCAGCACGGACATTCGCAATTCCTACGAGCAGTACTTC
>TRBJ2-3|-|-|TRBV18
CASSPYTDTQYF
TGTGCCAGCTCACCATACACAGATACGCAGTATTTT
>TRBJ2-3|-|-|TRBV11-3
CASSSRRLSTDTQYF
TGTGCCAGCAGCTCTCGCCGGCTTAGCACAGATACGCAGTATTTT
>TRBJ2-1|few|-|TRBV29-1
CRVGESYNEQFF
TGCAGGGTCGGAGAATCCTACAATGAGCAGTTCTTC
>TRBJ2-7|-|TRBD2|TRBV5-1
CASSPGLAGVLLEQYF
TGCGCCAGCAGCCCGGGACTAGCGGGAGTATTGCTCGAGCAGTACTTC
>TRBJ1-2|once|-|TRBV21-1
CASQGLYGYTF
TGTGCCAGTCAGGGGCTATATGGCTACACCTTC
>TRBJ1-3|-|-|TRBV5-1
CASSLRTRQSANTIYF
TGCGCCAGCAGCTTGAGGACGAGGCAGTCGGCGAACACCATATATTTT
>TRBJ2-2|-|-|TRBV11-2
CASIPTSDTGELFF
TGTGCCAGCATCCCTACGTCAGACACCGGGGAGCTGTTTTTT
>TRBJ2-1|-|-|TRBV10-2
CASLVDQSGNEQFF
TGCGCCAGCCTGGTAGACCAGAGTGGGAATGAGCAGTTCTTC
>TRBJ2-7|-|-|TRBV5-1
CASSRRTDEQYF
TGCGCCAGCAGCCGACGGACTGACGAGCAGTACTTC
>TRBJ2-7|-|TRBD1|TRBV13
CASSLLDRDYEQYF
TGTGCCAGCAGCTTATTGGACAGGGACTACGAGCAGTACTTC
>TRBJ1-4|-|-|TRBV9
CASSVTYINEKLFF
TGTGCCAGCAGCGTCACATACATCAATGAAAAACTGTTTTTT